This T cell receptor (beta chain) was documented in a study of shared clonotypes between healthy human individuals. Profiling relied on immunoSEQ multiplex PCR, and the TCRdb table lists in-frame clones only, not all of them. The data contain approximately 88,000 clones, about 70% of them singletons. This clone was observed at least ten times. The CDR3 loop spans 16 amino acids. Losses at the gene ends were 0 bases for V and 4 bases for J; bases not matched to a gene: 5. Germline V lookup: CDR1 LGHNA, CDR2 YSLEER. This TCR came from a man aged 30-40 years in good health. The chain links TRBV4-3 to TRBJ2-3; 9 bases line up with TRBD1. The material sequenced was memory CD8+ T cells sorted from blood. Indicated subset: CD45RO+ cells pooled with CCR7-negative TemRA cells. CDR3 loop: CASSQEPGQGADTQYF. In nucleotides, the CDR3 is TGCGCCAGCAGCCAAGAGCCGGGACAGGGAGCAGATACGCAGTATTTT.